This TCR beta chain was sequenced during a study of blood T cell repertoires in COVID-19. Study summary: Samples representing acute and convalescent COVID-19 were sourced from the United States, Italy and Spain. Sources were T cells, B-cell-depleted T cells, or PBMCs; the material itself was cDNA or gDNA.

Original methodology: Amplification with reference gene primers provided the estimates of nucleated cell counts. The protocol was immunoSEQ multiplex PCR, while the TCRdb copy is restricted to in-frame clones and leaves out a portion. From that table come the V and J calls and clone size; the DNA was used to work out D and trimming. The top ten clones hold approximately 7.7% of a sample with tens of thousands of clones, roughly 86% of them seen once. Per the germline V gene, CDR1 is SGHRS and CDR2 is YFSETQ. This CDR3 is built from 14 residues. V lost 2 bases to trimming and J lost 2 bases, with 10 bases between them.

Sequenced material: peripheral blood. This clonotype was sampled from an elderly woman with acute or convalescent COVID-19. This sequence joins TRBV5-1 and TRBJ1-1; TRBD1 is a possible D gene (5 bases). Here the CDR3 reads CASSLNTGNTEAFF. The DNA of the CDR3 is TGCGCCAGCAGCTTAAACACAGGAAACACTGAAGCTTTCTTT.